This T cell receptor beta chain is from a study of shared clonotypes between healthy human individuals. This clone was counted only a few times. Within the sample, other DNA sequences also encode this same CDR3. Naive CD8 cells, CD45RO-negative and positively selected for CCR7, excluded terminally differentiated effector memory CD45RA+ cells. Germline CDR1 is SEHNR and CDR2 is FQNEAQ (reference sequence). V was cut by 4 bases and J by 3 bases, with 7 bases left in between. This CDR3 comprises 13 residues. Clones were read by immunoSEQ multiplex PCR, and TCRdb kept only the in-frame ones, dropping some. This sample has hundreds of thousands of clones, with 85% to 95% found just once.

The TCR originated in a man aged 25 to 40 in good health. The chain uses TRBV7-9 and TRBJ1-5; D might be TRBD1 (6 bases). Specimen: naive CD8+ T cells sorted from blood. As DNA, the CDR3 is TGTGCCAGCAGCTCAGGGGCCAATCAGCCCCAGCATTTT. Translating gives CASSSGANQPQHF.